This is a list of T cell receptor beta chains from one sample in a study of blood T cell repertoires in COVID-19. Data came from immunoSEQ multiplex PCR; TCRdb stores just in-frame clones and leaves some out. Among approximately 120,000 clones listed, about 75% were seen once. Material: peripheral blood. The receptors were gathered from an elderly man with acute or convalescent COVID-19. CDR3s include the opening cysteine and the closing phenylalanine or tryptophan.

v_call cdr3_aa
TRBV3-1/TRBV3-2 CASSRETGTEAFF
TRBV29-1 CSGSQGARETQYF
TRBV4-1 CASSQGVRANTGELFF
TRBV19 CASSIIAGGPNEQFF
TRBV27 CASSFAGGQETQYF
TRBV7-9 CASSLGTGTANEKLFF
TRBV7-2 CASSLVILAGGYADTQYF
TRBV25-1 CASSEPGHPSEAFF
TRBV5-6 CASSGIGQGHEQYF
TRBV27 CASSRDMLNAFF
TRBV7-9 CASSSRPGANVLTF
TRBV5-4 CASSLNNRGLREQYF
TRBV30 CAWSNREDYGYTF
TRBV24-1 CATSELGQLMQYF